A selection of T cell receptor beta chains follows, all from one sample in a study of blood T cells in healthy people across ages. TCRdb re-analysed the 5' RACE reads in MiXCR, keeping a single row per CDR3 protein. The data show about 770,000 distinct CDR3 sequences, around 45% seen once. The sequenced sample consisted of blood. The source of these receptors is a man aged 60 to 75 in good health. Both conserved end residues are part of each CDR3. D genes are given only for firm matches. The size entry is marked missing in some rows and otherwise reads once, few, many or a size class.

CDR3 length: 16; clone size: few; J gene: TRBJ1-5; D gene: TRBD1; V gene: TRBV4-1; CDR3 DNA: TGCGCCAGCAGCCCACAGGGGGCGGAAAGCAATCAGCCCCAGCATTTT; CDR3 protein: CASSPQGAESNQPQHF
CDR3 length: 15; clone size: -; J gene: TRBJ1-2; D gene: TRBD1; V gene: TRBV7-2; CDR3 DNA: TGTGCCAGCAGCAAAAGCGGCAGGGGGCAGGGTGGCCACACCTTC; CDR3 protein: CASSKSGRGQGGHTF
CDR3 length: 15; clone size: few; J gene: TRBJ2-5; D gene: TRBD1; V gene: TRBV20-1; CDR3 DNA: TGCAGTGCTCCAGAGGTAGACAGGGGGCGGGAGACCCAGTACTTC; CDR3 protein: CSAPEVDRGRETQYF
CDR3 length: 15; clone size: -; J gene: TRBJ2-3; D gene: TRBD1; V gene: TRBV6-2/TRBV6-3; CDR3 DNA: TGTGCCAGCAGAGATCCGGGACAGGGTTGGGATACGCAGTATTTT; CDR3 protein: CASRDPGQGWDTQYF
CDR3 length: 15; clone size: few; J gene: TRBJ2-7; D gene: -; V gene: TRBV7-2; CDR3 DNA: TGTGCCAGCAGACCGGGGGGCGGTAGCTCCTACGAGCAGTACTTC; CDR3 protein: CASRPGGGSSYEQYF
CDR3 length: 13; clone size: many; J gene: TRBJ2-7; D gene: -; V gene: TRBV7-2; CDR3 DNA: TGTGCCAGCAGCTTAGTATCGAGGAACGAGCAGTACTTC; CDR3 protein: CASSLVSRNEQYF
CDR3 length: 17; clone size: -; J gene: TRBJ2-2; D gene: TRBD2; V gene: TRBV7-2; CDR3 DNA: TGTGCCAGCAGCTTAGAACTAGCGGGGGCGAACACCGGGGAGCTGTTTTTT; CDR3 protein: CASSLELAGANTGELFF
CDR3 length: 14; clone size: -; J gene: TRBJ2-5; D gene: -; V gene: TRBV29-1; CDR3 DNA: TGCAGCGGACGGAACCTGGGGGATCTGGGGACCCAGTACTTC; CDR3 protein: CSGRNLGDLGTQYF
CDR3 length: 11; clone size: -; J gene: TRBJ2-3; D gene: -; V gene: TRBV2; CDR3 DNA: TGTGCCAGCAGAGAACTAAATACGCAGTATTTT; CDR3 protein: CASRELNTQYF
CDR3 length: 14; clone size: -; J gene: TRBJ2-1; D gene: TRBD2; V gene: TRBV18; CDR3 DNA: TGTGCCAGCTCACTGACTAGCGGGCACAATGAGCAGTTCTTC; CDR3 protein: CASSLTSGHNEQFF
CDR3 length: 17; clone size: few; J gene: TRBJ2-1; D gene: -; V gene: TRBV7-9; CDR3 DNA: TGTGCCAGCAGCAGGGACCAATTACCGGGCAGCCACAATGAGCAGTTCTTC; CDR3 protein: CASSRDQLPGSHNEQFF
CDR3 length: 16; clone size: -; J gene: TRBJ2-5; D gene: -; V gene: TRBV5-1; CDR3 DNA: TGCGCCAGCAGCTTTGGGGCAGGGAATACCCAAGAGACCCAGTACTTC; CDR3 protein: CASSFGAGNTQETQYF
CDR3 length: 15; clone size: -; J gene: TRBJ1-2; D gene: TRBD1; V gene: TRBV6-1; CDR3 DNA: TGTGCCAGCAGCGACCTACTGACAGGGACCTATGGCTACACCTTC; CDR3 protein: CASSDLLTGTYGYTF
CDR3 length: 11; clone size: -; J gene: TRBJ2-5; D gene: TRBD1; V gene: TRBV12-3/TRBV12-4; CDR3 DNA: TGTGCCGGCAGCAGGGGGGAGACCCAGTACTTC; CDR3 protein: CAGSRGETQYF
CDR3 length: 15; clone size: -; J gene: TRBJ2-5; D gene: TRBD2; V gene: TRBV7-2; CDR3 DNA: TGTGCCAGCAGCTTTACTAGCGGGAGTGAGGAGACCCAGTACTTC; CDR3 protein: CASSFTSGSEETQYF
CDR3 length: 16; clone size: -; J gene: TRBJ2-1; D gene: -; V gene: TRBV5-1; CDR3 DNA: TGCGCCAGCAGCTGGGAGAGTGGGGCGCAACGAGGTGAGCAGTTCTTC; CDR3 protein: CASSWESGAQRGEQFF
CDR3 length: 11; clone size: -; J gene: TRBJ2-7; D gene: -; V gene: TRBV12-3/TRBV12-4; CDR3 DNA: TGTGCCTCTCAGGGTGTCTACGAGCAGTACTTC; CDR3 protein: CASQGVYEQYF
CDR3 length: 14; clone size: -; J gene: TRBJ1-6; D gene: TRBD1; V gene: TRBV5-1; CDR3 DNA: TGCGCCAGCAGCCTGGGACAGCAGAATTCACCCCTCCACTTT; CDR3 protein: CASSLGQQNSPLHF
CDR3 length: 15; clone size: many; J gene: TRBJ2-3; D gene: -; V gene: TRBV12-3/TRBV12-4; CDR3 DNA: TGTGCCAGCAGTTTGACTGATGTTAGCACAGATACGCAGTATTTT; CDR3 protein: CASSLTDVSTDTQYF
CDR3 length: 12; clone size: -; J gene: TRBJ1-4; D gene: TRBD1; V gene: TRBV6-5; CDR3 DNA: TGTGCCAGCGGGGGGACAGTTCAAAAACTGTTTTTT; CDR3 protein: CASGGTVQKLFF
CDR3 length: 16; clone size: few; J gene: TRBJ2-3; D gene: -; V gene: TRBV5-1; CDR3 DNA: TGCGCCAGCAGGGTACCAAAAGATTCTAGCACAGATACGCAGTATTTT; CDR3 protein: CASRVPKDSSTDTQYF
CDR3 length: 13; clone size: once; J gene: TRBJ2-5; D gene: -; V gene: TRBV6-5; CDR3 DNA: TGTGCCAGCAGAGCCCCCTCTTGGGAGCGGCAGTACTTC; CDR3 protein: CASRAPSWERQYF
CDR3 length: 15; clone size: -; J gene: TRBJ1-4; D gene: -; V gene: TRBV7-2; CDR3 DNA: TGTGCCAGCAGCTTCCCCGGGGGGAGGAATGAAAAACTGTTTTTT; CDR3 protein: CASSFPGGRNEKLFF
CDR3 length: 11; clone size: -; J gene: TRBJ1-2; D gene: -; V gene: TRBV28; CDR3 DNA: TGTGCCACTGGGGTTAACTATGGCTACACCTTC; CDR3 protein: CATGVNYGYTF
CDR3 length: 14; clone size: few; J gene: TRBJ2-7; D gene: -; V gene: TRBV12-3/TRBV12-4; CDR3 DNA: TGTGCCAGCAGCACCGGGACGGCTAACTACGAGCAGTACTTC; CDR3 protein: CASSTGTANYEQYF
CDR3 length: 20; clone size: -; J gene: TRBJ2-5; D gene: TRBD1; V gene: TRBV15; CDR3 DNA: TGTGCCACCAGCAGAGCGGGCAGGGGGAGACCCACTCGAACCCAAGAGACCCAGTACTTC; CDR3 protein: CATSRAGRGRPTRTQETQYF
CDR3 length: 12; clone size: -; J gene: TRBJ2-7; D gene: -; V gene: TRBV2; CDR3 DNA: TGTGCCGGCTCTTGGACGGTAGGGGAGCAGTACTTC; CDR3 protein: CAGSWTVGEQYF
CDR3 length: 16; clone size: -; J gene: TRBJ2-2; D gene: -; V gene: TRBV7-8; CDR3 DNA: TGTGCCAGCAGCTATTACAGGGTCCCCCTTGCCGGGGAGCTGTTTTTT; CDR3 protein: CASSYYRVPLAGELFF
CDR3 length: 16; clone size: few; J gene: TRBJ2-7; D gene: TRBD1; V gene: TRBV7-2; CDR3 DNA: TGTGCCAGCAGCCAGAGAGGGGGCCTCAGCTCCTACGAGCAGTACTTC; CDR3 protein: CASSQRGGLSSYEQYF
CDR3 length: 15; clone size: -; J gene: TRBJ2-5; D gene: TRBD2; V gene: TRBV4-1; CDR3 DNA: TGCGCCAGCAGCCAAGATGGGACTAGCGAATTGCCCCAGTACTTC; CDR3 protein: CASSQDGTSELPQYF
CDR3 length: 15; clone size: -; J gene: TRBJ1-5; D gene: -; V gene: TRBV20-1; CDR3 DNA: TGCAGTGCTAGAGAACCCTCAGTTGGCAATCAGCCCCAGCATTTT; CDR3 protein: CSAREPSVGNQPQHF
CDR3 length: 15; clone size: -; J gene: TRBJ2-7; D gene: -; V gene: TRBV7-2; CDR3 DNA: TGTGCCAGCAGCTTAAGGAACAGGGTGAACTACGAGCAGTACTTC; CDR3 protein: CASSLRNRVNYEQYF
CDR3 length: 16; clone size: few; J gene: TRBJ1-6; D gene: TRBD1; V gene: TRBV6-5; CDR3 DNA: TGTGCCAGCAGTTTAGCCGCCGGGACAGGGATTTCACCCCTCCACTTT; CDR3 protein: CASSLAAGTGISPLHF
CDR3 length: 15; clone size: few; J gene: TRBJ2-5; D gene: -; V gene: TRBV7-7; CDR3 DNA: TGTGCTAGCAGCCCGAGGGAGGGGGGTCGGGAGACCCAGTACTTC; CDR3 protein: CASSPREGGRETQYF
CDR3 length: 16; clone size: few; J gene: TRBJ2-1; D gene: TRBD1; V gene: TRBV13; CDR3 DNA: TGTGCCAGCAGCTTAGGGGACAGGGGAGGATACAATGAGCAGTTCTTC; CDR3 protein: CASSLGDRGGYNEQFF
CDR3 length: 15; clone size: few; J gene: TRBJ1-6; D gene: -; V gene: TRBV6-5; CDR3 DNA: TGTGCCAGCAGGGAACAGGGTCTCGGGAATTCACCCCTCCACTTT; CDR3 protein: CASREQGLGNSPLHF
CDR3 length: 16; clone size: -; J gene: TRBJ2-1; D gene: -; V gene: TRBV20-1; CDR3 DNA: TGCAGTGCTAGAGCGGGCAAACCCGGACCTTACAATGAGCAGTTCTTC; CDR3 protein: CSARAGKPGPYNEQFF
CDR3 length: 13; clone size: once; J gene: TRBJ2-3; D gene: TRBD1; V gene: TRBV2; CDR3 DNA: TGTGCCAGCGAAGACAGGGGGAGGGATACGCAGTATTTT; CDR3 protein: CASEDRGRDTQYF
CDR3 length: 15; clone size: few; J gene: TRBJ1-4; D gene: -; V gene: TRBV6-2/TRBV6-3; CDR3 DNA: TGTGCCAGCAGACCGGACGGATCAACTAATGAAAAACTGTTTTTT; CDR3 protein: CASRPDGSTNEKLFF
CDR3 length: 13; clone size: -; J gene: TRBJ1-2; D gene: -; V gene: TRBV11-3; CDR3 DNA: TGTACCAGCAGCTATGGAGACCCCTATGGCTACACCTTC; CDR3 protein: CTSSYGDPYGYTF
CDR3 length: 16; clone size: -; J gene: TRBJ1-2; D gene: -; V gene: TRBV7-3; CDR3 DNA: TGTGCCAGCAGCTTAAGGGGCCAGGGGAGGATAGATGGCTACACCTTC; CDR3 protein: CASSLRGQGRIDGYTF